The 4 T cell receptor beta chains below come from one sample, sequenced in a study of control samples from healthy donors and cancer patients (TCRdb year 2020). The library was generated by the immunoSEQ multiplex PCR assay. TCRdb carries this immuneACCESS record with in-frame sequences only. Its versions omit some clonotypes, under half of them owing to an unresolved V gene in the studies checked, with the rest unexplained. A total of 75,000 to 95,000 clones appear in this sample, around 85% of them only once. The ten top clones hold about 35% of the sample. Sequencing was done on a sample of PBMCs. The source of these receptors is a man between 70 and 80 years old with lung cancer.

J is TRBJ2-5 and V is TRBV6-1; D unclear. With 0 bases removed from V and 1 base from J, the gap between germline ends came to 9 bases. The CDR3 has 15 amino acids. Germline V gene sequence: CDR1 MNHNS, CDR2 SASEGT. The CDR3 loop is CASSEARLLQETQYF. CDR3 nucleotide sequence: TGTGCCAGCAGTGAAGCGCGTCTTCTCCAAGAGACCCAGTACTTC.

This clone has a single count. The rearrangement joins TRBV9 to TRBJ2-3, with TRBD2 matching over 13 bases. Germline V gives CDR1 SGDLS, CDR2 YYNGEE. The V gene end was trimmed by 4 bases and the J gene end by 1 base; junction bases not matched to a gene: 6. The CDR3 covers 17 residues. The CDR3 loop is CASSLGLAGVGTDTQYF. The DNA of the CDR3 is TGTGCCAGCAGCCTAGGACTAGCGGGGGTAGGCACAGATACGCAGTATTTT.

This clone was picked up one time. The rearrangement links TRBV6-6 to TRBJ1-6, with 9 bases that match TRBD1. V lost 6 bases, J lost 10 bases, and 7 bases stayed unmatched. The CDR3 is 14 amino acids. The V gene's germline CDR1 is MNHNY and CDR2 SVGAGI (reference sequence). CDR3 coding DNA: TGTGCCAGCAGAAAAGACAGGGGGGGCTCACCCCTCCACTTT. Translation gives CASRKDRGGSPLHF.

The V call is TRBV3-1 (or the pseudogene TRBV3-2), the J call TRBJ2-4, with a weak D call TRBD2 (6 bases). The CDR3 is 16 residues long. Germline CDR1 and CDR2: LGHDT and YNNKEL (reference sequence). V gave up 1 base and J gave up 1 base, with 11 bases separating them. CDR3: CASSQGLVRAKNIQYF. In nucleotides, the CDR3 is TGTGCCAGCAGCCAAGGACTAGTTCGGGCCAAAAACATTCAGTACTTC.